The source of this TCR beta chain is a study of cytomegalovirus exposure and HLA in healthy donors. Across the whole study: The roughly 120 million unique TCR beta sequences, from about 179 million T cells, were found by an earlier analysis. Whole-study results and caveats: Reportedly, fewer N-insertions than the approximately 700-donor mean appeared in an Asian-associated ancestry cluster in a later analysis.

V lost 5 bases to trimming and J lost 5 bases; unmatched junction nucleotides: 9. The CDR3 runs to 15 residues. CDR1 and CDR2 from the germline V gene are GTSNPN and SVGIG (reference sequence). Regarding this clone: The antigen is undetermined.

The PCR contained 60 Vbeta and 13 Jbeta primers. Per the authors' pipeline: Unique TCR beta chains totaled roughly 79 million in a later count, with 8.5 million to 12 million of them shared. Produced via immunoSEQ multiplex PCR; TCRdb's table is partial and in-frame only. For V, J and clone size, that table is used; D and trimming come from the DNA. Here the sample spans 90,000 or so clones, approximately 85% being singletons. Sequencing input: PBMCs. The clonotype originates from a man younger than 40 in good health and CMV-seropositive. The chain has TRBV30 and TRBJ2-7; 13 nucleotides line up with TRBD2. The CDR3 DNA follows: TGTGCCTGGGAACGGACTAGCGGGAGAGCCCACGAGCAGTACTTC. Protein: CAWERTSGRAHEQYF.